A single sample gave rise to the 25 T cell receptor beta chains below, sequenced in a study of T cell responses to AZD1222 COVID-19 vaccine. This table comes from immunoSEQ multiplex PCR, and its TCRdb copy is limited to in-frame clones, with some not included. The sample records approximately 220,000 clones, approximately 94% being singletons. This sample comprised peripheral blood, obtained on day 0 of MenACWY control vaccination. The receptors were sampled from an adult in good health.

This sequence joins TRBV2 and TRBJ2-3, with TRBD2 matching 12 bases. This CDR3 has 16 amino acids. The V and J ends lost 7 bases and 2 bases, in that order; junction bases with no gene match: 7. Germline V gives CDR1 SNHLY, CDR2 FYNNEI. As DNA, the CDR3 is TGTGCCAGCAAGATACTAGCGGGGGGAGCCACAGATACGCAGTATTTT. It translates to CASKILAGGATDTQYF.

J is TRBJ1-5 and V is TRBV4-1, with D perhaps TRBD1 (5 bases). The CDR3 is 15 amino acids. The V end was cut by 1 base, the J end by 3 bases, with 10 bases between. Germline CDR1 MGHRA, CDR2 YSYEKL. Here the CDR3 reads CASSQGQGPNQPQHF. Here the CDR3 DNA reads TGCGCCAGCAGCCAAGGGCAGGGACCCAATCAGCCCCAGCATTTT.

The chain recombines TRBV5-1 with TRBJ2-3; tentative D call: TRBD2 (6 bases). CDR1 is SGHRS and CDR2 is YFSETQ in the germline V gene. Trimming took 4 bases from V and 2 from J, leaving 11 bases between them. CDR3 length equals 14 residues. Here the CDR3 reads CASSPGRDTDTQYF. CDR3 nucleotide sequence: TGCGCCAGCAGCCCTGGGCGGGACACAGATACGCAGTATTTT.

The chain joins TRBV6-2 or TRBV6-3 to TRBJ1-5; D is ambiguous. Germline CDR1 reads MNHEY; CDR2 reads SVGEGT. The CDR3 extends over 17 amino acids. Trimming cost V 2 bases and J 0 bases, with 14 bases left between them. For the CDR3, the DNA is TGTGCCAGCAGTTACGACGCCCTAAGGCATAGCAATCAGCCCCAGCATTTT. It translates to CASSYDALRHSNQPQHF.

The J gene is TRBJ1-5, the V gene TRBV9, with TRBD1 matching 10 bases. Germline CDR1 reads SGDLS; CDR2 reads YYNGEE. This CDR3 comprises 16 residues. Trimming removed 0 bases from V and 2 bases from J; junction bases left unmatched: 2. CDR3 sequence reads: CASSVGQGAGNQPQHF. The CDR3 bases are TGTGCCAGCAGCGTAGGACAGGGGGCGGGCAATCAGCCCCAGCATTTT.

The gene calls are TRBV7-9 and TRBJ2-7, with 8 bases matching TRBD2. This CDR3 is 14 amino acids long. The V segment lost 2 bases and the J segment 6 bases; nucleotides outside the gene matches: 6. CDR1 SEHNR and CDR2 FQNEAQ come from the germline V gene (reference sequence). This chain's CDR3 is CASSLSGGQTEQYF. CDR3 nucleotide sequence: TGTGCCAGCAGCTTAAGCGGGGGCCAAACCGAGCAGTACTTC.

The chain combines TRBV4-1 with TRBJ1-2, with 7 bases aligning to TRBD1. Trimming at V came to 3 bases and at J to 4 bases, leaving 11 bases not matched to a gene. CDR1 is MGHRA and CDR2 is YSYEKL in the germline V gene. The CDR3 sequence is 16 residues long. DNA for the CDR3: TGCGCCAGCAGCCAGGTACAGGGGCTCACAGGCTATGGCTACACCTTC. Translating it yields CASSQVQGLTGYGYTF.

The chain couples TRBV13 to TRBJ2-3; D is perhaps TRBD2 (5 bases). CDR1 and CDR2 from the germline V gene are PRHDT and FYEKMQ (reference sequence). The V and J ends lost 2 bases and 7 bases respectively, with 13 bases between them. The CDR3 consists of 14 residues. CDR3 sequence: CASSLYRDFYTQYF. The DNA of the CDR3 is TGTGCCAGCAGCTTATACCGGGATTTTTATACGCAGTATTTT.

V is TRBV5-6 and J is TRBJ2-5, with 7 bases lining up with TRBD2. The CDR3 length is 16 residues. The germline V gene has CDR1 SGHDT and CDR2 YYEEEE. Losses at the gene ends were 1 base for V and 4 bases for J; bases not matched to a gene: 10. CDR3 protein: CASSLRSWGRGETQYF. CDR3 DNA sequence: TGTGCCAGCAGCTTGCGTAGTTGGGGGAGGGGAGAGACCCAGTACTTC.

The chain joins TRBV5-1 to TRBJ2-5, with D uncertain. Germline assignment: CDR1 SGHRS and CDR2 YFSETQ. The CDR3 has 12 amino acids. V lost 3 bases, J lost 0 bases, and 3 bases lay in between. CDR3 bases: TGCGCCAGCAGCTCCAACCAAGAGACCCAGTACTTC. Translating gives CASSSNQETQYF.

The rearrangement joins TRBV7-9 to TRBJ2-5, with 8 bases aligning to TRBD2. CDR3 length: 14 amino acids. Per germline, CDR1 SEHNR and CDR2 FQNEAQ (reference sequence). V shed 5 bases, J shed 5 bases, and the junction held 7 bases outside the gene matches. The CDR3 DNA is TGTGCCAGCAGCCCGACGGGACTAGGGGAGACCCAGTACTTC. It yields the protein CASSPTGLGETQYF.

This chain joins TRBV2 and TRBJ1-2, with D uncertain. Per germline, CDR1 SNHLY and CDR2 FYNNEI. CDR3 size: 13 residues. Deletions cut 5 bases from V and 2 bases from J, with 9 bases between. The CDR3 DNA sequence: TGTGCCAGCAGTCCCTCGGAGAACTATGGCTACACCTTC. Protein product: CASSPSENYGYTF. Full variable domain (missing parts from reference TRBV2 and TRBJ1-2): EPEVTQTPSHQVTQMGQEVILRCVPISNHLYFYWYRQILGQKVEFLVSFYNNEISEKSEIFDDQFSVERPDGSNFTLKIRSTKLEDSAMYFCASSPSENYGYTFGSGTRLTVV.

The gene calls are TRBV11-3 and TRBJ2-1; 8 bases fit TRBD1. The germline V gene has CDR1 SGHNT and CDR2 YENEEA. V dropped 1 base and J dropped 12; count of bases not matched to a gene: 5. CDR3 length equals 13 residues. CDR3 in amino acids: CASSLAPRGLQFF. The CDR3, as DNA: TGTGCCAGCAGCTTAGCCCCCAGGGGGCTGCAGTTCTTC.

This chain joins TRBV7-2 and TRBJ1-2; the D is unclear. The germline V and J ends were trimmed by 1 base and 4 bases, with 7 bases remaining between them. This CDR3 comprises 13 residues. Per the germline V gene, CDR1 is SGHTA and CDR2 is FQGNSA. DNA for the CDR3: TGTGCCAGCAGCTTAGAATGGGTCTATGGCTACACCTTC. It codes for CASSLEWVYGYTF.

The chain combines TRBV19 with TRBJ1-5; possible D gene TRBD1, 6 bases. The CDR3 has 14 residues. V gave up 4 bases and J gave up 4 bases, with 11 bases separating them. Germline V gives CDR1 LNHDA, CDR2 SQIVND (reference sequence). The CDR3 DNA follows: TGTGCCAGTAGTAGAGGACAGATAAATCAGCCCCAGCATTTT. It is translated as CASSRGQINQPQHF.

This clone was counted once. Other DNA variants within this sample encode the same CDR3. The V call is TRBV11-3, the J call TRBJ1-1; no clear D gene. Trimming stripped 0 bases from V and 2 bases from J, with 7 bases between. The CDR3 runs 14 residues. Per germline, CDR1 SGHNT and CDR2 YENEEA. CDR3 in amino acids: CASSLDGPNTEAFF. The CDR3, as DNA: TGTGCCAGCAGCTTAGACGGGCCAAACACTGAAGCTTTCTTT.

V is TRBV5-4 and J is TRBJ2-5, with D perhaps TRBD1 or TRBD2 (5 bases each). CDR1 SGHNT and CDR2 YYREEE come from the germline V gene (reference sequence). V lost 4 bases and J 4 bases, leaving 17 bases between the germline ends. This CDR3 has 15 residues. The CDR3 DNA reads TGTGCCAGCAGCCGACAAACCGGGACCGTAGAGACCCAGTACTTC. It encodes CASSRQTGTVETQYF.

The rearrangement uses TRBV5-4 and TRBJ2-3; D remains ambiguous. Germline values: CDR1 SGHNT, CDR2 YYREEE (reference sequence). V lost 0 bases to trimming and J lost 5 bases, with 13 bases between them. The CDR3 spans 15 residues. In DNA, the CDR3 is TGTGCCAGCAGCTTGGAGTTGGGGTCAGGAGATACGCAGTATTTT. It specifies CASSLELGSGDTQYF.

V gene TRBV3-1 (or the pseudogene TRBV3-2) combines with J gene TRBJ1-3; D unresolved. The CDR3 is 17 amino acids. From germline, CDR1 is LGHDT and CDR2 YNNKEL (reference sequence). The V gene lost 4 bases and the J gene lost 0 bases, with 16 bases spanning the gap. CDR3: CASSPRRVGSSGNTIYF. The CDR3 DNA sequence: TGTGCCAGCAGCCCTCGTCGTGTGGGCTCCTCTGGAAACACCATATATTTT.

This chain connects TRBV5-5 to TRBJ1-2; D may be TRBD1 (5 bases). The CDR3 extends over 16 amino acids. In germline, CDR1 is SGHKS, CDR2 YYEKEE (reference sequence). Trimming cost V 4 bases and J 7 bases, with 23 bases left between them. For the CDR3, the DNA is TGTGCCAGCAGCCCAACCGGGACGCTAAAGACAAGTGGCTACACCTTC. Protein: CASSPTGTLKTSGYTF. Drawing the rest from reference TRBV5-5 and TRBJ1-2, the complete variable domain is DAGVTQSPTHLIKTRGQQVTLRCSPISGHKSVSWYQQVLGQGPQFIFQYYEKEERGRGNFPDRFSARQFPNYSSELNVNALLLGDSALYLCASSPTGTLKTSGYTFGSGTRLTVV.

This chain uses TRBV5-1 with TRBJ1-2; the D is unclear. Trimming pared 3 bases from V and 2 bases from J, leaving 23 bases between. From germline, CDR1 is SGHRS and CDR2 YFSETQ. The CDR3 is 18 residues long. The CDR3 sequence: CASSSLSPHIGENYGYTF. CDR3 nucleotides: TGCGCCAGCAGCTCGCTTAGTCCACATATCGGGGAAAACTATGGCTACACCTTC.

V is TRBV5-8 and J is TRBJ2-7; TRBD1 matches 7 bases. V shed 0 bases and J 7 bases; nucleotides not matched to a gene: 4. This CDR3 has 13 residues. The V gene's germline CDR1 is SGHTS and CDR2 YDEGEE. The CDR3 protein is CASSLAQGVEQYF. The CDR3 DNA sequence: TGTGCCAGCAGCTTGGCCCAGGGGGTAGAGCAGTACTTC.

The CDR3 DNA follows: TGTGCCAGCAGCTTAGCCCGGGGCACTGAAGCTTTCTTT. It encodes CASSLARGTEAFF. This chain uses TRBV11-2 with TRBJ1-1; D gene uncertain. From germline, CDR1 is SGHAT and CDR2 FQNNGV. Trimming left V 1 base short and J 4 bases short, with 7 bases between. The CDR3 is 13 residues long.

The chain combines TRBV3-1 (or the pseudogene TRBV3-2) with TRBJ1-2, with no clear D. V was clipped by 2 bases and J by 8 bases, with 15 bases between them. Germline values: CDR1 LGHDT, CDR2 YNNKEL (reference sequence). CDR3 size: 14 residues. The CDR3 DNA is TGTGCCAGCAGCCAATCGACATTCACAAGCGGCTACACCTTC. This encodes CASSQSTFTSGYTF.

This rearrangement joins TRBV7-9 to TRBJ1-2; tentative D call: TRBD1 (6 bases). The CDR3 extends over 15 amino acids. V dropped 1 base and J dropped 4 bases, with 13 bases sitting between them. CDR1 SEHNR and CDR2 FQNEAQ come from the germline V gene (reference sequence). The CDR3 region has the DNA TGTGCCAGCAGCTTAGTTGGGGGCTCAAGCTATGGCTACACCTTC. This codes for CASSLVGGSSYGYTF.